This TCR beta chain was identified in a study of cytomegalovirus exposure and HLA in healthy donors (dated by TCRdb to the late 2010s). Concerning the study at large: An earlier analysis of about 530 of the donors reported approximately 260 Gb of sequence data and 117 million unique TCR beta sequences obtained from approximately 180 million T cells. Roughly 300 gigabases of sequencing data and 75 million to 85 million unique TCR sequences made up an early release that covered some 640 HLA-typed donors. Among the roughly 390 genotyped donors, about 83% belonged to the genetic ancestry cluster associated with self-reported Caucasian donors. The study aimed to test whether cataloging public T cell receptors could reveal signatures of past pathogen exposure. The study used immunosequencing to profile the T cell repertoires of 666 subjects and linked those repertoires to cytomegalovirus serostatus. Besides the first cohort of around 670 subjects, a separate validation cohort made up of roughly 120 different subjects was used. To predict cytomegalovirus infection status, the study brought together high-throughput TCR immunosequencing, statistical association of individual TCRs with disease status, and machine learning. A later analysis re-examined previously published TCR beta repertoires from just over 650 donors and added high-resolution HLA genotyping to investigate patterns of TCR occurrence. Rather than drawing on any new phenotypic data, the later analysis identified candidate immune exposures from TCR beta sequences and the way those sequences occurred across donors. An earlier analysis of more than 450 of the donors used high-throughput TCR beta sequencing to judge whether each TCR beta V gene segment behaved as functional or pseudogenic. Alongside the repertoire data, information on donor age, sex, ethnicity and CMV serostatus was compiled. A later genetic analysis used genome-wide SNP genotypes for about three fifths of the roughly 700 donors, treating that subset as a discovery cohort. All discovery cohort repertoires had been generated using a single sequencing platform. HLA typing covered class I and class II loci at four-digit resolution. Typing coverage varied by locus: roughly 620-640 donors for A, B, C, DRB1 and DQB1; approximately 560 for DQA1; over 600 for DPA1; approximately 450 for DPB1. Four or five DR-DQ haplotypes were handled as single units for association and clustering because linkage in the cohort was strong. On average, about 240,000 unique TCR beta nucleotide sequences were sequenced per donor among 398 genotyped donors of the cohort, with approximately 18% of those sequences being non-productive.

The CDR3 measures 13 amino acids from cysteine to phenylalanine. Only the CDR3 portion is preserved as DNA: 39 bases, with reading frame beginning at the first base. V is reduced by 4 bases and J by 5 bases, leaving a spacing of 12 bases between them. The germline V gene supplies CDR1 MNHNS and CDR2 SASEGT. Details on this clone: It has no known antigen specificity. Base qualities were left out, and no much larger clone turns up one base away.

Study-level results and caveats: A later analysis found that TCR association rates varied across HLA loci, with DRB1 alleles showing the most associated TCRs and HLA-C alleles the fewest. A cluster of highly shared sequence variants was judged likely to be a technical artifact of the sequencing pipeline. Over 15 rarely observed V segments, including chromosome 9 orphons, were excluded from the earlier analysis of approximately 500 of the donors because counts were too low. According to a later genetic analysis, donors in an Asian-associated ancestry cluster had fewer N-insertions in productive TCRs than the approximately 690-donor mean. When HLA alleles, especially DR and DQ, strongly co-occurred, TCR associations were difficult to assign to individual alleles. In a later analysis, most CMV-associated TCR beta chains were found to appear HLA-restricted, with HLA associations seemingly driven largely by CMV exposure. Because HLA typing was missing for some donors at each locus, association tests included only the typed subset. Correlated functional status among segregating V segments might reflect linkage disequilibrium, but an unknown experimental factor could not be ruled out. The 87-base-pair reads could not distinguish some IMGT-functional V segments, including TRBV6-2 and TRBV6-3, so those segments were excluded. A later analysis found that HLA-associated TCR beta chains were more clonally expanded and had lower generation probabilities than equally common non-associated chains. The study listed 164 TCR beta chains as associated with cytomegalovirus. This cohort had only TCR beta chains sequenced, and the lack of alpha or paired-chain data limited which features could be detected. The classifier was reported to diagnose cytomegalovirus status with high specificity and sensitivity in both the original cohort and the validation cohort. Most TCR sequences were observed very rarely across donors, whereas some public TCRs were present in many individuals. A few of the identified cytomegalovirus-associated TCR beta chains were confirmed in vitro to be specific for cytomegalovirus antigens. A further reported finding was that TCR beta sequences accurately predicted the HLA-A and HLA-B alleles for most subjects in the first cohort. According to the authors, the approach could potentially be generalized to other disease states and immunological phenotypes. In an earlier analysis of over 550 of the donors, most TCR beta V segments were observed in productive rearrangements about 87% or about 30% of the time, broadly matching IMGT annotations. At a false discovery rate of 0.05, a later analysis linked 15,000 to 20,000 TCR beta sequences to specific HLA alleles. In a later analysis, several top co-occurrence clusters were reported to appear linked to parvovirus B19, influenza, CMV and Epstein-Barr virus. For the cohort, immune exposure information was limited to CMV serostatus. The presence/absence analyses assumed that sequencing depth was roughly uniform across donors, and that assumption may not be true. An association between a missense DCLRE1C variant and V-gene and J-gene trimming of TCR beta chains was found in a later genetic analysis and replicated in an independent cohort.

Library preparation was by the immunoSEQ multiplex PCR assay. A mixture of 60 forward primers for TCR Vbeta segments and 13 reverse primers for TCR Jbeta segments was used in the multiplex PCR. Amplification of the CDR3 region of rearranged TCR beta genes was performed with a multiplex PCR assay on genomic DNA. The amplified TCR beta libraries were sequenced on the Illumina HiSeq System as 87-base-pair reads. Regarding the original processing steps: A later analysis counted around 72 million unique TCR beta chains across the 650 to 700 repertoires, and around 9.9 million of these chains were shared by at least two donors. To remove PCR and sequencing errors, raw reads were error-corrected and collapsed into unique sequences using a nearest-neighbor algorithm that merged closely related sequences. Alignment of CDR3 sequences to IMGT reference sequences was used to assign V, D and J gene segments. Each retained sequence needed at least a six-nucleotide match to both a V gene segment and a J gene segment. Rearrangements were classified as productive when the CDR3 lacked stop codons and remained in frame with V and J, and all other rearrangements were classified as non-productive. CDR3 was defined by IMGT convention, running from the second conserved V-encoded cysteine to the conserved J-encoded phenylalanine. Sequences without an unambiguous match to a single V gene segment were excluded from the earlier analysis of about 640 of the donors. An earlier analysis of a few hundred of the donors called V segments functional above 56.7% productive rearrangements and segregating when the between-donor standard deviation exceeded 5%. A statistical classification framework was built for diagnosing cytomegalovirus status from the catalog of TCR beta chain sequences. In a later analysis, TCR nucleotide sequences were compared against IMGT/GENE-DB human TR gene sequences so that V and J genes could be assigned. Using the TCRdist pipeline, a later analysis assigned CDR3 sequences along with most-parsimonious VDJ recombination scenarios. In a later analysis, each TCR beta chain was defined by its CDR3 amino acid sequence together with its V-gene family, and reads without a unique V-gene family were excluded. As a way to deal with suspected cross-contamination and a sequencing artifact, a later analysis dropped 450 to 600 nucleotide sequences that were highly shared and had low generation probability. In a later analysis, a clonal expansion index for each public chain was calculated from normalized within-repertoire ranks of inferred template counts. Generation probabilities in a later analysis came from a VDJ recombination model fitted to out-of-frame rearrangements, and those results were checked against IGoR. In a later analysis, hypergeometric tests were used to score TCR-TCR, TCR-HLA and TCR-CMV co-occurrence, with a repertoire-size bias correction applied to TCR pairs. In a later analysis, false discovery rates were estimated by permuting HLA or CMV assignments 20 times. In a later analysis, co-occurring TCRs were grouped with DBSCAN, and TCRdist sequence similarity was added when clustering was performed within HLA-allele-positive subsets. Repertoires with fewer than 30,000 or more than 120,000 public chains, plus five repertoires with anomalous nucleotide sharing, were excluded from co-occurrence clustering. TCRdb provides this immuneACCESS table in a form limited to in-frame rearrangements. Some clones are lacking; in checked studies, under half of them reflect an unresolved V gene, and why the rest are absent is not known. V and J calls and clone size follow that table, whereas D and trimming were derived from the DNA. Across this sample there are about 130,000 clones, with 60% to 85% seen only once. The ten largest make up 1.2% of the sample.

The cohort was made up of 500 to 800 healthy bone marrow donors. At the time of sampling, all cohort members were nominally healthy, though unrecorded immune exposures were likely present. The donor was CMV seronegative and belonged to the group of approximately 320 seronegative cohort members. Each donor provided a peripheral blood sample, and peripheral blood mononuclear cells were used for TCR beta sequencing. The Qiagen DNeasy Blood Extraction Kit was used to extract genomic DNA from the blood cell samples. The rearranged chain carries TRBV6-1 and TRBJ2-7; TRBD1 is a possible D gene, resting on 5 matching bases. What was sequenced was PBMCs. The source is a female donor in good health and CMV-seronegative. This receptor has the CDR3 CASSARARDEQYF. The DNA reads as follows: TGTGCCAGCAGTGCACGAGCCAGGGACGAGCAGTACTTC.